This T cell receptor (beta chain) was documented in a study of blood T cell repertoires in COVID-19 (TCRdb year 2020). Some background on the complete study: Samples covering the acute and convalescent phases of COVID-19 were provided by collaborators in the United States, Italy and Spain. The repertoires were released in a freely available public database intended as a resource for research on the immune response to SARS-CoV-2. Deeply sampled blood TCRbeta repertoires from subjects exposed to, actively infected with, or recovered from COVID-19 were included in the dataset. Samples were obtained from the ongoing ImmuneRACE study (first 160 participants) and from 950 to 1,500 subjects provided by 6 global collaborators. Where available, HLA class I and class II types were obtained from metadata supplied by the sample provider rather than from assay-based typing. Sample metadata almost always included a de-identified subject ID, COVID-19 status, age in years and sex. The material from the prospective study consisted of cDNA or gDNA derived from T cells, B-cell-depleted T cells, or PBMCs. Points the paper makes about the study in general: The quantity of clinical and demographic metadata differed by source and by participant and was supplied without curation.

The immunoSEQ Assay, a bias-controlled multiplex PCR, was used to amplify TCRbeta CDR3 regions from genomic DNA. Per the original workflow: The number of nucleated cells in each sample was estimated from the amplification of reference gene primers within the assay. To quantify the absolute abundance of each unique TCRbeta CDR3 rearrangement, sequence reads were collapsed and filtered. Productive Simpson clonality was computed per sample as the square root of Simpson's diversity index over productive rearrangements. What TCRdb holds here is the immuneACCESS table cut down to in-frame rearrangements. Part of the clones is not present; checked against another copy, under half of the missing clones reflect an unresolved V gene, and the others are unexplained. V, J and clone size are those of that table, while D and trimming were read from the DNA. In this sample the table shows approximately 260,000 clones, around 86% of which occur a single time. The ten biggest clones cover 9.5% to 15% of the sample.

Each collaborating institution followed its own protocols to collect whole blood in K2EDTA tubes. For TCRbeta analysis, collaborators shipped samples in one of three forms: frozen whole blood, isolated PBMCs, or DNA extracted from either of those sample types. The germline V gene (reference sequence) sets CDR1 to LNHNV and CDR2 to YYDKDF. The CDR3 has 15 amino acids, counting the end cysteine and phenylalanine. Only the CDR3 portion is preserved as DNA: 45 bases, with reading frame beginning at the first base. V is shortened by 3 bases, J by 3 bases, and the region joining them spans 15 bases. Comment on this clone: Its antigen has not been determined. Qualities for individual bases were not recorded, and no much larger clone is one base off.

The receptor was derived from a woman aged 55-75 years with active or convalescent COVID-19. Recombination connected TRBV15 to TRBJ2-7; TRBD2 is a weak D gene call, 6 bases matching. The specimen was peripheral blood. The base sequence is TGTGCCACCAGCAGGGAGAGCGTCGGGGGCTACGAGCAGTACTTC. It translates as CATSRESVGGYEQYF.